The 8 T cell receptor beta chains below all came from one sample that was sequenced in a study of blood T cells in healthy people across ages (dated by TCRdb to about 2015). The receptor library was made with 5' RACE. Sequenced using an Illumina HiSeq 2500. A second PCR of roughly 7 to 12 cycles was performed with a sample-barcoded 5' primer and a J-beta primer mix. TCRdb cleaned the public reads at Q25 with fastp, built clones with MiXCR and kept in-frame beta chains. Entries are consolidated by CDR3 protein sequence, retaining the most common genes and DNA. This sample comprises some 1.1 million distinct CDR3 sequences, roughly two fifths of them detected only once. Roughly 14% of the sample is taken by the ten largest. Sequenced input: blood. These receptors all stem from a man aged 18 to 30 in good health.

This chain links TRBV6-5 with TRBJ1-2; D remains ambiguous. This CDR3 region has 13 residues. Trimming pared 0 bases from V and 8 bases from J, leaving 10 bases between. CDR1 is MNHEY, CDR2 SVGAGI, per germline. The CDR3 sequence is CASSYSTPFGYTF. The CDR3 bases are TGTGCCAGCAGTTACTCGACACCATTCGGCTACACCTTC.

This clonotype was observed at least ten times. The rearrangement joins TRBV7-9 to TRBJ2-1; 7 bases are shared with TRBD1. The CDR3 has 15 amino acids. Germline V lookup: CDR1 SEHNR, CDR2 FQNEAQ (reference sequence). V dropped 3 bases and J dropped 7; count of bases not matched to a gene: 9. CDR3 coding DNA: TGTGCCAGCAGCTTTGACAGGGAAATTTGGAATGAGCAGTTCTTC. Residues: CASSFDREIWNEQFF.

The chain links TRBV28 to TRBJ1-2; 7 nucleotides match TRBD1. Germline values: CDR1 MDHEN, CDR2 SYDVKM. J gave up 7 bases and V 2 bases, and 10 bases lay outside the gene matches. The CDR3 length is 15 residues. The CDR3 DNA is TGTGCCAGCAGTTTAACAGGGGCGCGTCTTTTTGGCTACACCTTC. Protein sequence: CASSLTGARLFGYTF.

This clonotype was counted a few times. The rearrangement uses TRBV5-1 and TRBJ2-2; no definite D call. The CDR3 runs to 14 residues. V was trimmed by 1 base and J by 0 bases, leaving 4 bases between them. CDR1 is SGHRS, CDR2 YFSETQ, per germline. CDR3 region: CASSLYPNTGELFF. In DNA form, the CDR3 reads TGCGCCAGCAGCTTGTACCCGAACACCGGGGAGCTGTTTTTT.

The gene calls are TRBV30 and TRBJ1-1, with 8 bases matching TRBD1. In germline, CDR1 is GTSNPN, CDR2 SVGIG (reference sequence). The CDR3 has 16 residues. V was clipped by 0 bases and J by 4 bases; unmatched bases: 10. In nucleotides, the CDR3 is TGTGCCTGGAGTGTATGGGGTCAGGGGGCGATCACTGAAGCTTTCTTT. Protein sequence: CAWSVWGQGAITEAFF.

The chain combines TRBV7-6 with TRBJ1-1; tentatively, D is TRBD1 (5 bases). The CDR3 consists of 13 residues. Germline assignment: CDR1 SGHVS and CDR2 FNYEAQ. V was trimmed by 7 bases and J by 3 bases, leaving 12 bases between them. The CDR3 DNA sequence: TGTGCCAGCAAACCAACAGGAGACACTGAAGCTTTCTTT. It codes for CASKPTGDTEAFF.

This clonotype turned up a few times. This sequence joins TRBV7-8 and TRBJ2-7, with D possibly matching TRBD1 (5 bases). Trimming removed 5 bases from V and 2 bases from J, with 13 bases in between. CDR3 size: 14 residues. The germline CDR1 and CDR2 sequences are SGHVS and FQNEAQ. The CDR3 DNA is TGTGCCAGCAGCCCCCATGACAGAGCCTACGAGCAGTACTTC. As protein: CASSPHDRAYEQYF.

Concerning this clonotype: One end of the junction does not line up with germline, which may come from a read error. The rearrangement uses TRBV4-3 and TRBJ1-2; TRBD1 matches 7 bases. CDR1 and CDR2 from the germline V gene are LGHNA and YSLEER. There are 15 residues in the CDR3. The CDR3 bases are TGCGTCAGCAGCGGGGGACAGTTGTCTAACTATGGCTACACCTTC. It codes for CVSSGGQLSNYGYTF.